Below, 2 T cell receptor beta chains from the same sample are listed, as sequenced in a study of blood T cell repertoires in COVID-19 (dated by TCRdb to the early 2020s). The library was built by means of the immunoSEQ multiplex PCR assay. TCRdb obtained this table from immuneACCESS and retained in-frame rearrangements with V and J assigned. These tables miss some clones; where compared with another copy, unresolved V genes account for less than half of the shortfall, and the remainder is unexplained. The sample data list some 190,000 clones, and 70% to 90% of these were observed just once. The ten largest clones represent more than 2.5% of the sample. The source material was peripheral blood. The receptors originated from a man in his fifties or sixties with acute or convalescent COVID-19.

This sequence joins TRBV7-9 and TRBJ1-1, with D uncertain. The V end was cut by 2 bases, the J end by 6 bases, with 19 bases between. Germline assignment: CDR1 SEHNR and CDR2 FQNEAQ (reference sequence). The CDR3 sequence is 16 residues long. CDR3 residues: CASSLPYGRGYPEAFF. The CDR3 DNA sequence: TGTGCCAGCAGCTTACCCTACGGTCGAGGGTACCCTGAAGCTTTCTTT.

The V call is TRBV13, the J call TRBJ1-5, with D perhaps TRBD1 (6 bases). Germline lookup yields CDR1 PRHDT and CDR2 FYEKMQ (reference sequence). The CDR3 consists of 13 residues. V dropped 3 bases and J dropped 4 bases, with 7 bases sitting between them. In DNA, the CDR3 is TGTGCCAGCAGCTTGGGGGCGAATCAGCCCCAGCATTTT. It encodes CASSLGANQPQHF.